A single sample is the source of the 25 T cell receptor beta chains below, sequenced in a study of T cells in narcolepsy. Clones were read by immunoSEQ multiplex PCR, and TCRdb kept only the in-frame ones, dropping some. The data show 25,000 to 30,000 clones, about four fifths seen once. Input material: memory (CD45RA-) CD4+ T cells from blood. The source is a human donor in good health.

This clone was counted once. CDR3: CASRSTGAQGPQHF. CDR3 in DNA: TGTGCCAGCAGGTCTACAGGGGCCCAAGGGCCCCAGCATTTT. The chain joins TRBV6-5 to TRBJ1-5; 7 bases fit TRBD1. The CDR3 is made up of 14 amino acids. The junction had 11 bases not matched to a gene; V was cut back by 6 bases and J by 9 bases. CDR1 and CDR2 from the germline V gene are MNHEY and SVGAGI.

The CDR3 coding sequence is TGTGCCAGCAGACGGGATGACAGGCCGAACACTGAAGCTTTCTTT. Protein sequence: CASRRDDRPNTEAFF. The chain combines TRBV5-4 with TRBJ1-1; tentative D call: TRBD1 (6 bases). This CDR3 is 15 amino acids long. Germline CDR1 reads SGHNT; CDR2 reads YYREEE (reference sequence). V lost 5 bases and J 1 base, leaving 15 bases between the germline ends.

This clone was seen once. The chain's CDR3 is CASSRGDRGYYGYTF. The CDR3, as DNA: TGTGCCAGCAGCCGGGGGGACAGGGGGTACTATGGCTACACCTTC. V is TRBV28 and J is TRBJ1-2, with TRBD1 matching over 11 bases. Per the germline V gene, CDR1 is MDHEN and CDR2 is SYDVKM. The J segment lost 3 bases and the V segment lost 6 bases, leaving 6 bases of the junction unmatched. The CDR3 extends over 15 amino acids.

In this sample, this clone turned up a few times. This CDR3 is CASSMREGSEQYF. The CDR3 DNA follows: TGTGCCAGTAGTATGCGGGAAGGCTCGGAGCAGTACTTC. This chain connects TRBV19 to TRBJ2-7; D might be TRBD2 (6 bases). The CDR3 covers 13 residues. CDR1 LNHDA and CDR2 SQIVND come from the germline V gene (reference sequence). V lost 3 bases, J lost 7 bases, and 13 bases lay in between.

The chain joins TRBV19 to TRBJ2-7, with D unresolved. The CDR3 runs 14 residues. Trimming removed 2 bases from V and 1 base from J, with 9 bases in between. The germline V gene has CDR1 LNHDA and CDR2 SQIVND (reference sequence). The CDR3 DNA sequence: TGTGCCAGTAGTATAAGAGACATTTCCTACGAGCAGTACTTC. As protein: CASSIRDISYEQYF.

The CDR3 coding sequence is TGTGCCAGCAGTTTGGGCGGGAAGAGCTCCTACGAGCAGTACTTC. Residues: CASSLGGKSSYEQYF. The V call is TRBV28, the J call TRBJ2-7, with D tentatively TRBD2 (6 bases). Germline V gene sequence: CDR1 MDHEN, CDR2 SYDVKM. The length of the CDR3 is 15 residues. The V end lost 3 bases, the J end lost 0 bases, and 12 bases lay between the germline ends.

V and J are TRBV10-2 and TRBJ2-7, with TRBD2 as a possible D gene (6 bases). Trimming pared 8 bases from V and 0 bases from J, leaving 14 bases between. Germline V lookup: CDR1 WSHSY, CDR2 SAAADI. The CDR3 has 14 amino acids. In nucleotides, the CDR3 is TGCGCCAGCCTTAGCGGTACTTACTCCTACGAGCAGTACTTC. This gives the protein CASLSGTYSYEQYF.

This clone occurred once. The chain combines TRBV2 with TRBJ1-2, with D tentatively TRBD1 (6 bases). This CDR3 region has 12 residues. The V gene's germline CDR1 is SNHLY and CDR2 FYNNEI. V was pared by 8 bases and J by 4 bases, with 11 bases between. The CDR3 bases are TGTGCCAGCCAGGGGTTTTCCTATGGCTACACCTTC. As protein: CASQGFSYGYTF.

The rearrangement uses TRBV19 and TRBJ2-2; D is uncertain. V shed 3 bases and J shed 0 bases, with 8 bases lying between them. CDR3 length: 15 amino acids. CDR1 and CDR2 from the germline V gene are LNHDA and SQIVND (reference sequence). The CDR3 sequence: CASSMTRSNTGELFF. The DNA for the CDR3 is TGTGCCAGTAGTATGACCAGGTCGAACACCGGGGAGCTGTTTTTT. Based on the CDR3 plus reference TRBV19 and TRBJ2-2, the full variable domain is DGGITQSPKYLFRKEGQNVTLSCEQNLNHDAMYWYRQDPGQGLRLIYYSQIVNDFQKGDIAEGYSVSREKKESFPLTVTSAQKNPTAFYLCASSMTRSNTGELFFGEGSRLTVL.

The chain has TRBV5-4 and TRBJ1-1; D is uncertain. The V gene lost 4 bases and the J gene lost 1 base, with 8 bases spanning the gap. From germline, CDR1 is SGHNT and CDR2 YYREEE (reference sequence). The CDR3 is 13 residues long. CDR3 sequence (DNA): TGTGCCAGCAGCCCAACAACGAACACTGAAGCTTTCTTT. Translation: CASSPTTNTEAFF.

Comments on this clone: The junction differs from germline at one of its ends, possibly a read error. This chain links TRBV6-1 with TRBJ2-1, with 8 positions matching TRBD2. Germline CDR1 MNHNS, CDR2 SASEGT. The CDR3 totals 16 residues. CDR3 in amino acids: CASSEAPGTRYNEQFF. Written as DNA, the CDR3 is TGTGCCAGCAGCGAAGCACCCGGGACTAGGTACAATGAGCAGTTCTTC.

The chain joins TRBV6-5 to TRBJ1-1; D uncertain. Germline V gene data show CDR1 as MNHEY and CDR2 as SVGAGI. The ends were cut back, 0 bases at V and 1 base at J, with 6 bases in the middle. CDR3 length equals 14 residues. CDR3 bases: TGTGCCAGCAGTTACTCGGTGGGGAACACTGAAGCTTTCTTT. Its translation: CASSYSVGNTEAFF.

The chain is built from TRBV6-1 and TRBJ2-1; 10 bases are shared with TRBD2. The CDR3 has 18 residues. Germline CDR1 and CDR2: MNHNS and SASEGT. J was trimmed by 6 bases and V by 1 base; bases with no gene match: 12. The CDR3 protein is CASSEVGIAGGVGNEQFF. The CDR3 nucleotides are TGTGCCAGCAGTGAAGTCGGAATAGCGGGAGGTGTAGGCAATGAGCAGTTCTTC.

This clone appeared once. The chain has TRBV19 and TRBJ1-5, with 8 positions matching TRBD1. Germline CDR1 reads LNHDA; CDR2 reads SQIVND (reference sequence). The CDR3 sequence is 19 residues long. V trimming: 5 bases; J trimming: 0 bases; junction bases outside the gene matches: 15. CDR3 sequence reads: CASSSPSRDRSYSNQPQHF. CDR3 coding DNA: TGTGCCAGTAGTTCGCCCAGTCGGGACAGGTCCTATAGCAATCAGCCCCAGCATTTT.

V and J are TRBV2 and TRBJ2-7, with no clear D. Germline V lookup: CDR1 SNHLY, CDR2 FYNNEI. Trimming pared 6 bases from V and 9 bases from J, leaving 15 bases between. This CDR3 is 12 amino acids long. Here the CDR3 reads CASSETPGMQYF. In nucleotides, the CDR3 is TGTGCCAGCAGCGAGACACCAGGTATGCAGTACTTC.

The CDR3 sequence is CASSLGTHKYEQYF. The CDR3 region has the DNA TGTGCCAGCAGTTTAGGGACTCATAAGTACGAGCAGTACTTC. This rearrangement joins TRBV28 to TRBJ2-7, with D possibly being TRBD2 (6 bases). The V gene lost 2 bases and the J gene lost 4 bases, with 12 bases spanning the gap. The CDR3 spans 14 residues. Looked up from germline, CDR1 is MDHEN and CDR2 is SYDVKM.

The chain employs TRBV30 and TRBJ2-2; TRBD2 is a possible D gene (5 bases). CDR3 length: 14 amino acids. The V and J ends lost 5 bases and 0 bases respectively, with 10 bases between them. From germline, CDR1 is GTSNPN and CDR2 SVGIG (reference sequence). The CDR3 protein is CAWGRTANTGELFF. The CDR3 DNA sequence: TGTGCCTGGGGAAGGACTGCGAACACCGGGGAGCTGTTTTTT. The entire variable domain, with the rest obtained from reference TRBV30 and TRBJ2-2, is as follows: SQTIHQWPATLVQPVGSPLSLECTVEGTSNPNLYWYRQAAGRGLQLLFYSVGIGQISSEVPQNLSASRPQDRQFILSSKKLLLSDSGFYLCAWGRTANTGELFFGEGSRLTVL.

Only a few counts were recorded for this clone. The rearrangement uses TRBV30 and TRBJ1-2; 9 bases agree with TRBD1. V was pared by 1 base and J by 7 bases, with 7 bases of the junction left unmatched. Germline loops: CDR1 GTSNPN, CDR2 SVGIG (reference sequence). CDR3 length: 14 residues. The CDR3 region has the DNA TGTGCCTGGAGTGGGGTGACAGGGGGTATTGGCTACACCTTC. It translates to CAWSGVTGGIGYTF.

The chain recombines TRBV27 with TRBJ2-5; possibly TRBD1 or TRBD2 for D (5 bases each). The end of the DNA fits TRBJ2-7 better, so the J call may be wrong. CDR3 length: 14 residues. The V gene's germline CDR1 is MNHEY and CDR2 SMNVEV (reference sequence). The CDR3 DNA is TGTGCCAGCAGCCGATCTGGGGGACCCTACGAGCAGTACTTC. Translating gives CASSRSGGPYEQYF.

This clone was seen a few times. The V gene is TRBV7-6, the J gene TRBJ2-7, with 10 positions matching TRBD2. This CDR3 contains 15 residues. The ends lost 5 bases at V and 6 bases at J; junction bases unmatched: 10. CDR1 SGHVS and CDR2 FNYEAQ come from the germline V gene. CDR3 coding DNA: TGTGCCAGCAGCAACCGAGCGGGGGGGCCTTCCGAGCAGTACTTC. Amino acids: CASSNRAGGPSEQYF.

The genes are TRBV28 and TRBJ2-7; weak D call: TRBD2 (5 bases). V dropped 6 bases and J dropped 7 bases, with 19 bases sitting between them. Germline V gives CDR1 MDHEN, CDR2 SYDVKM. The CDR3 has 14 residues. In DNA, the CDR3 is TGTGCCAGCAGGGGTCGAGGCCGAAGGGAGGAGCAGTACTTC. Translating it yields CASRGRGRREEQYF.

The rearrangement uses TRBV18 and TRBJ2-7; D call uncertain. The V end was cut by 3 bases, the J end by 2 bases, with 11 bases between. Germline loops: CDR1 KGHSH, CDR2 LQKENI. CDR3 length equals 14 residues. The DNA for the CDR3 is TGTGCCAGCTCACCCAGGTATAATACCTACGAGCAGTACTTC. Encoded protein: CASSPRYNTYEQYF.

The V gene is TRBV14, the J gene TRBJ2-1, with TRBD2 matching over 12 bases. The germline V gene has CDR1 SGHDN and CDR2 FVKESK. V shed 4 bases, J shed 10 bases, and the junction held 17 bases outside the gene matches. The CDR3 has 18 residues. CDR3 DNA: TGTGCCAGCAGCCCGAGCCCCCGACTAGCGGGGGCGCGCGGCGAGCAGTTCTTC. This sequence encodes CASSPSPRLAGARGEQFF.

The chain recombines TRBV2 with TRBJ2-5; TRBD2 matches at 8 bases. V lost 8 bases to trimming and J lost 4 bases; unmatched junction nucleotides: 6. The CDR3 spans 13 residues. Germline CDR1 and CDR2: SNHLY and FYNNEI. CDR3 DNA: TGTGCCAGCTCTATTCTAGCGGGAGAGACCCAGTACTTC. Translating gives CASSILAGETQYF.

In DNA form, the CDR3 reads TGTGCCAGCAGCAAGATCGGATCTGGAAACACCATATATTTT. Its protein product is CASSKIGSGNTIYF. The V gene is TRBV21-1, the J gene TRBJ1-3. TRBV21-1 is labeled a pseudogene. This CDR3 comprises 14 residues.